The 8 T cell receptor beta chains reported below all come from one sample, sequenced in a study of blood T cell repertoires in COVID-19. Assay used: immunoSEQ multiplex PCR; TCRdb lists only in-frame clones, some missing. The repertoire holds fewer than 95,000 clones, with around 89% as singletons. The sample comprised peripheral blood. These receptors all stem from a man in his 60s with acute or convalescent COVID-19.

CDR3 residues: CASSTSSGRPQETQYF. The DNA for the CDR3 is TGTGCCAGCAGCACCTCTAGCGGGAGACCCCAAGAGACCCAGTACTTC. This rearrangement joins TRBV9 to TRBJ2-5; 10 nucleotides agree with TRBD2. CDR1 and CDR2 from the germline V gene are SGDLS and YYNGEE. The CDR3 runs to 16 residues. The junction had 7 bases not matched to a gene; V was cut back by 4 bases and J by 1 base.

The chain links TRBV6-1 to TRBJ1-2, with TRBD1 matching over 9 bases. Germline CDR1 and CDR2: MNHNS and SASEGT. The CDR3 consists of 15 residues. Trimming cost V 2 bases and J 3 bases; bases outside gene matches: 4. CDR3 protein: CASSETQGAYYGYTF. CDR3 nucleotides: TGTGCCAGCAGTGAAACACAGGGGGCTTACTATGGCTACACCTTC.

The V gene is TRBV3-1 (or the pseudogene TRBV3-2), the J gene TRBJ1-3; TRBD1 is a possible D gene (5 bases). Trimming took off 6 bases at V and 1 base at J, with 16 bases between the two ends. Per the germline V gene, CDR1 is LGHDT and CDR2 is YNNKEL (reference sequence). The CDR3 length is 16 residues. The CDR3 DNA sequence: TGTGCCAGCAGACGGGGGAGTCAGATTTCTGGAAACACCATATATTTT. It encodes CASRRGSQISGNTIYF.

The V and J genes are TRBV7-9 and TRBJ2-5; D is perhaps TRBD2 (5 bases). The germline CDR1 and CDR2 sequences are SEHNR and FQNEAQ (reference sequence). The CDR3 spans 12 residues. Trimming removed 5 bases from V and 5 bases from J, with 9 bases in between. CDR3 in amino acids: CASSQSGETQYF. The CDR3 DNA reads as TGTGCCAGCAGCCAGAGCGGTGAGACCCAGTACTTC.

The J gene is TRBJ2-3, the V gene TRBV30, with 7 positions matching TRBD1. This CDR3 has 15 residues. The trim removed 2 bases at V and 1 base at J, leaving 6 bases unmatched. Looked up from germline, CDR1 is GTSNPN and CDR2 is SVGIG (reference sequence). The CDR3 region is CAWSPQGIGTDTQYF. DNA for the CDR3: TGTGCCTGGAGTCCACAGGGGATCGGCACAGATACGCAGTATTTT.

The V call is TRBV5-6, the J call TRBJ1-4; 8 bases fit TRBD1. The CDR3 has 13 amino acids. V was pared by 4 bases and J by 9 bases, with 5 bases of the junction left unmatched. Germline V lookup: CDR1 SGHDT, CDR2 YYEEEE. CDR3 nucleotides: TGTGCCAGCAGCCCAGGGACAGGCCAAAAACTGTTTTTT. Its protein product is CASSPGTGQKLFF.

The chain is built from TRBV5-6 and TRBJ2-5, with 7 bases that match TRBD1. The junction had 5 bases not matched to a gene; V was cut back by 2 bases and J by 4 bases. CDR1 is SGHDT, CDR2 YYEEEE, per germline. The CDR3 is made up of 14 amino acids. In DNA, the CDR3 is TGTGCCAGCAGCTTCCGACAGGGACGAGAGACCCAGTACTTC. Its protein is CASSFRQGRETQYF.

This clone was counted between two and nine times. CDR3 loop: CASSPDSSYNSPLHF. The CDR3 DNA sequence: TGTGCCAGCAGTCCGGACAGCTCCTATAATTCACCCCTCCACTTT. The chain employs TRBV2 and TRBJ1-6; TRBD1 is a possible D gene (6 bases). The CDR3 spans 15 residues. Trimming stripped 5 bases from V and 0 bases from J, with 8 bases between. CDR1 is SNHLY and CDR2 is FYNNEI in the germline V gene.